This T cell receptor (beta chain) was observed in a study of blood T cell repertoires in COVID-19. From germline, CDR1 is WSHSY and CDR2 SAAADI. This CDR3 has 12 amino acids. The junction had 5 bases not matched to a gene; V was cut back by 7 bases and J by 7 bases. Produced via immunoSEQ multiplex PCR; TCRdb's table is partial and in-frame only. The sample has about 80,000 clones; around 83% are singletons. Sequencing was done on a sample of peripheral blood. This chain connects TRBV10-2 to TRBJ1-2; 8 bases align to TRBD1. The TCR was taken from a woman between 65 and 79 years old with acute or convalescent COVID-19. CDR3 region: CASTDRVAGYTF. The CDR3 nucleotides are TGCGCCAGCACGGACAGGGTGGCTGGCTACACCTTC.